This section outlines one T cell receptor beta chain sequence together with its context. Its antigen is unidentified. This entry belongs to a study of T cells in Graves' hyperthyroidism and ophthalmopathy. Findings of the study overall: From stable hyperthyroidism, ophthalmopathy was separated by a 13 V-J model.

With 6 bases removed from V and 7 bases from J, the gap between germline ends came to 13 bases. Germline V gives CDR1 LGHNT, CDR2 FRNRAP. This CDR3 is 13 amino acids long. The TCR beta CDR3 regions underwent amplification using RNA transcripts as the source. RT-PCR in the first round (using the HTBI primer set) targeted the TCR CDR3. A single record per CDR3 protein comes from TCRdb applying MiXCR to the multiplex PCR reads. This table has roughly 500,000 distinct CDR3 sequences, roughly 24% appearing once. V and J are TRBV12-5 and TRBJ1-5; D possibly corresponds to TRBD1 (6 bases). What was sequenced was blood. This clonotype was sampled from a woman in her thirties with Graves' ophthalmopathy. This CDR3 reads CASGSGVGQPQHF. Here the CDR3 DNA reads TGTGCTAGTGGCTCAGGGGTTGGGCAGCCCCAGCATTTT. Filled out from reference TRBV12-5 and TRBJ1-5, the complete variable domain reads DARVTQTPRHKVTEMGQEVTMRCQPILGHNTVFWYRQTMMQGLELLAYFRNRAPLDDSGMPKDRFSAEMPDATLATLKIQPSEPRDSAVYFCASGSGVGQPQHFGDGTRLSIL.